The entry below gives a single T cell receptor (beta chain) sequence along with its context. This sample was taken from a study of siplizumab effects on memory and regulatory T cells. Profiled with immunoSEQ multiplex PCR; TCRdb holds only in-frame clones, not every one. Here the sample spans more than 95,000 clones, 93% being singletons. The V gene lost 1 base and the J gene lost 4 bases, with 11 bases spanning the gap. The CDR3 sequence is 15 residues long. Germline-derived CDR1 and CDR2 are SGHTA and FQGNSA. The genes are TRBV7-2 and TRBJ2-1; D is unclear. The sample consisted of Tregs sorted from blood. The TCR comes from a human donor in good health. The CDR3 reads CASSLVPMGYNEQFF. CDR3 in DNA: TGTGCCAGCAGCTTAGTCCCGATGGGGTACAATGAGCAGTTCTTC.